A single T cell receptor (beta chain) is shown here with its context. The CDR3 extends over 14 amino acids. Looked up from germline, CDR1 is SGHRS and CDR2 is YFSETQ. V dropped 1 base and J dropped 6; count of bases not matched to a gene: 5. The entry originates in a study of T cell responses to AZD1222 COVID-19 vaccine. TCRdb's copy holds only in-frame clones and misses some; the assay was immunoSEQ multiplex PCR. The sample holds some 150,000 clones, around 85% seen once. This TCR was recovered from an adult in good health. The specimen was peripheral blood, collected on day 0 of AZD1222 vaccination. The chain has TRBV5-1 and TRBJ2-7; 9 bases agree with TRBD1. CDR3 sequence: CASSLPQDRGEQYF. For the CDR3, the DNA is TGCGCCAGCAGCTTGCCCCAGGACAGGGGCGAGCAGTACTTC.